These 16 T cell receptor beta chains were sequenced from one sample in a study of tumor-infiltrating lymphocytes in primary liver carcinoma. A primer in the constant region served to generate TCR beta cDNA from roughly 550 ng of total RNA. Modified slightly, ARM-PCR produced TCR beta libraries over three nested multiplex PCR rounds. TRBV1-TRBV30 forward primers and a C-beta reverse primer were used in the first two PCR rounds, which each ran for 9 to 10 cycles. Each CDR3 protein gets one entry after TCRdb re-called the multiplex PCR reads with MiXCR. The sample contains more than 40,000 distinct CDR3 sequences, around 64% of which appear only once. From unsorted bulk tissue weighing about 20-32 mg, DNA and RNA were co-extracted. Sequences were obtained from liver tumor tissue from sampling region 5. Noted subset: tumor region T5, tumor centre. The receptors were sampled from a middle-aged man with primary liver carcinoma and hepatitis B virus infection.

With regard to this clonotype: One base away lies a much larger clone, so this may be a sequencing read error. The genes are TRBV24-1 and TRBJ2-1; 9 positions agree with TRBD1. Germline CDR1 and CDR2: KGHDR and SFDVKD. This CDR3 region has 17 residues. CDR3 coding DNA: TGTGCCACCAGTGATTTCCCGGGGACAGGGAAAGGGAATGAGCTGTTCTTC. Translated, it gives CATSDFPGTGKGNELFF.

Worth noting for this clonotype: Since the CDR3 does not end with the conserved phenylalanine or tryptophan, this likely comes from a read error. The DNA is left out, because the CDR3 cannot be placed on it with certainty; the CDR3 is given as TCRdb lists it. The CDR3 protein is CASSLDFGTPSSYEHHI. This rearrangement joins TRBV11-2 to TRBJ2-7; TRBD1, the table's D call, lacks a check against the DNA. The CDR3 is 17 residues long, counting both termini. Germline loops: CDR1 SGHAT, CDR2 FQNNGV.

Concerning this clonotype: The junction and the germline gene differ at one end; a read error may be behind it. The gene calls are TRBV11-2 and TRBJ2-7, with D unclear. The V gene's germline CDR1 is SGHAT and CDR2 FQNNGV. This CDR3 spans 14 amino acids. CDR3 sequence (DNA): TGTCCCAGCAGCTTGACCGAAGGAGCCTACGAGCAGTACTTC. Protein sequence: CPSSLTEGAYEQYF.

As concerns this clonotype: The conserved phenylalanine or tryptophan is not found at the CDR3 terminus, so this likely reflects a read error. Written as DNA, the CDR3 is TGTGCCAGCAGTTTCATAGGGACAGTCACAGATACGCAGTATCTT. Amino acid sequence: CASSFIGTVTDTQYL. The chain links TRBV6-6 to TRBJ2-3; 7 nucleotides align to TRBD1. The V and J ends lost 4 bases and 2 bases, in that order; junction bases with no gene match: 6. This CDR3 region has 15 residues. Germline lookup yields CDR1 MNHNY and CDR2 SVGAGI (reference sequence).

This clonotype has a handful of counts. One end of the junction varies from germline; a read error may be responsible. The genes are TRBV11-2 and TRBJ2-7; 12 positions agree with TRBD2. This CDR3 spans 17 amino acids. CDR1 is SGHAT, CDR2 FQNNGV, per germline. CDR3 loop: CVSSWTSGTGSSYERYF. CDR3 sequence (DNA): TGTGTCAGCAGCTGGACTAGCGGGACAGGAAGTTCCTACGAGCGGTACTTC.

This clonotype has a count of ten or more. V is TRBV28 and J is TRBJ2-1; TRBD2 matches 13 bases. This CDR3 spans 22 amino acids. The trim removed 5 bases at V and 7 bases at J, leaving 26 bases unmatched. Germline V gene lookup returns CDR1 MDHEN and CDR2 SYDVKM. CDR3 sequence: CASSPGTSGIYLPGVPPNEQFF. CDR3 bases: TGTGCCAGCAGTCCAGGGACTAGCGGGATATACCTACCCGGCGTACCCCCGAATGAGCAGTTCTTC.

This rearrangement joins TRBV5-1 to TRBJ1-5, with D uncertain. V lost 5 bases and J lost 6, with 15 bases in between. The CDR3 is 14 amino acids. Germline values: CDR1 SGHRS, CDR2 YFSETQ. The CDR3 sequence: CASSYGDGSQPQHF. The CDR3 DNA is TGCGCCAGCAGTTATGGGGATGGGAGTCAGCCCCAGCATTTT.

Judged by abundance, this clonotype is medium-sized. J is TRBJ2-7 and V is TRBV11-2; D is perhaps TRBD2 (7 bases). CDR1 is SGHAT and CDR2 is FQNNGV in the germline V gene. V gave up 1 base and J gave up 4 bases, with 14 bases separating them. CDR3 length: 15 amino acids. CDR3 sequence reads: CASSLVGGLGYEQYF. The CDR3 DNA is TGTGCCAGCAGCTTAGTGGGGGGGCTCGGATACGAGCAGTACTTC. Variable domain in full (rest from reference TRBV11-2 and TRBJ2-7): EAGVAQSPRYKIIEKRQSVAFWCNPISGHATLYWYQQILGQGPKLLIQFQNNGVVDDSQLPKDRFSAERLKGVDSTLKIQPAKLEDSAVYLCASSLVGGLGYEQYFGPGTRLTVT.

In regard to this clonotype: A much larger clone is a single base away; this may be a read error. The CDR3 sequence is CASMDRGVDTQYF. DNA of the CDR3: TGTGCCAGCATGGACAGGGGTGTAGATACGCAGTATTTT. V is TRBV6-5 and J is TRBJ2-3; TRBD1 aligns across 9 bases. V lost 7 bases to trimming and J lost 5 bases; unmatched junction nucleotides: 4. CDR1 is MNHEY and CDR2 is SVGAGI in the germline V gene. CDR3 length equals 13 residues.

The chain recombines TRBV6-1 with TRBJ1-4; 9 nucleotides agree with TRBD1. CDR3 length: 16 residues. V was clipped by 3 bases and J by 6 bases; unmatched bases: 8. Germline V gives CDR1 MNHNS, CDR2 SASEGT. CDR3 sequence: CASSDGQGRRDEKLFF. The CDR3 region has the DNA TGTGCCAGCAGTGATGGACAGGGGCGGAGAGATGAAAAACTGTTTTTT.

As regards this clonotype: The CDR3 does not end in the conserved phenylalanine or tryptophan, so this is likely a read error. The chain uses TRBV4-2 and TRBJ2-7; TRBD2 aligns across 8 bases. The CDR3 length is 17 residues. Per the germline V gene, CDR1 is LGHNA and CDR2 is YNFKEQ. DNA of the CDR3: TGTGCTACTACTGGACCAGCGGGAGTTTATAAGTCCTACGAGCAGTACCTC. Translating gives CATTGPAGVYKSYEQYL.

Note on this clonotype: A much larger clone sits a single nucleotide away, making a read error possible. CDR3 DNA: TGTGCCAGCATCGTCGGGGGGACCCAGTACTTC. It specifies CASIVGGTQYF. The chain joins TRBV7-9 to TRBJ2-5; possibly TRBD2 for D (6 bases). Deletions cut 7 bases from V and 7 bases from J, with 10 bases between. CDR3 length equals 11 residues. CDR1 and CDR2 from the germline V gene are SEHNR and FQNEAQ (reference sequence).

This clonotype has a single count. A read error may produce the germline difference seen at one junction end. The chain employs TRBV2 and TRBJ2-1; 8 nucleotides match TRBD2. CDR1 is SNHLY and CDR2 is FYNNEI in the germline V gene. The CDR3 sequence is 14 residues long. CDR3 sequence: CVSSLREGDNEQFF. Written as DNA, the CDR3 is TGTGTCAGCAGTCTCCGGGAGGGGGACAATGAGCAGTTCTTC. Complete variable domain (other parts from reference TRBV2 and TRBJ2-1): EPEVTQTPSHQVTQMGQEVILRCVPISNHLYFYWYRQILGQKVEFLVSFYNNEISEKSEIFDDQFSVERPDGSNFTLKIRSTKLEDSAMYFCVSSLREGDNEQFFGPGTRLTVL.

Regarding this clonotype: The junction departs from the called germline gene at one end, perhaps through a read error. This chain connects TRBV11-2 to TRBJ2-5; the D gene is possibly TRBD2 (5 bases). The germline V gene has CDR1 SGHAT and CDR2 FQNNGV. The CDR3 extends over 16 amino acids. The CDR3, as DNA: TGTGTCAGCAGATCCCGGGATCCGGCCCACAAAGAGACCCAGTACTTC. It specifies CVSRSRDPAHKETQYF.

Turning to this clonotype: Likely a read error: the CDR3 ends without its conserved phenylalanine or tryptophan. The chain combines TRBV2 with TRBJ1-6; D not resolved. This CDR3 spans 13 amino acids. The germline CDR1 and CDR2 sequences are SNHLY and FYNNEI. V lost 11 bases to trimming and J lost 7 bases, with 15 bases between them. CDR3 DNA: TGTGCCTGCGAGGAAACCCCCAATTCACCCCTCCACTCT. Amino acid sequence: CACEETPNSPLHS.

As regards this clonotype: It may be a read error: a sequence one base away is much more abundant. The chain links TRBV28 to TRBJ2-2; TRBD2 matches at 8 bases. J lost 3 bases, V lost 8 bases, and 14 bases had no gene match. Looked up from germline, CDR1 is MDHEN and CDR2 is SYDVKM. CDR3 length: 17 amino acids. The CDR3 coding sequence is TGTGCCAGCGGTCTCGGGAGGGGAGCGGGGTACACCGGGGAGCTGTTTTTT. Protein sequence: CASGLGRGAGYTGELFF.